The subject of this entry is one T cell receptor (beta chain). The target antigen is unknown. The PCR used 60 Vbeta and 13 Jbeta primers. Data came from immunoSEQ multiplex PCR; TCRdb stores just in-frame clones and leaves some out. The sample has around 70,000 clones, and its top ten clones hold around 2.4%. The data were taken from a study of cytomegalovirus exposure and HLA in healthy donors. Points from the study as a whole: Later on, a genetic analysis was performed. It linked a missense variant in DCLRE1C with V- and J-gene trimming of TCR beta. A list of approximately 160 TCR beta chains associated with cytomegalovirus was given. What a later analysis showed was that several of the most significant clusters appeared linked to common viral pathogens. An analysis that was carried out later associated about 17,000 TCR beta sequences with HLA alleles at 0.05 false discovery rate.

Input material: PBMCs. This receptor was obtained from a female donor in good health and CMV-seropositive.

This CDR3 is CSVGAGVREQYF. CDR3 nucleotides: TGCAGCGTTGGGGCAGGGGTCCGCGAGCAGTACTTC. The chain has TRBV29-1 and TRBJ2-7; possible D gene TRBD1, 6 bases. The CDR3 sequence is 12 residues long. The ends were cut back, 4 bases at V and 6 bases at J, with 13 bases in the middle. Per the germline V gene, CDR1 is SQVTM and CDR2 is ANQGSEA.